One sample yielded the 21 T cell receptor beta chains listed below, sequenced in a study of OX40 agonist ivuxolimab in advanced cancers. The assay was immunoSEQ multiplex PCR, and TCRdb's table has in-frame clones only and misses some. The sample shows 45,000 to 65,000 clones, 87% of them seen only once. The material was CD4+ or CD8+ T cells sorted from blood, obtained in a trial of the OX40 agonist ivuxolimab. The receptor set was obtained from an adult with an advanced solid tumor such as melanoma, head and neck, liver or kidney cancer.

The genes are TRBV9 and TRBJ1-1; D is unresolved. CDR3 size: 15 residues. The germline V gene has CDR1 SGDLS and CDR2 YYNGEE. Trimming pared 4 bases from V and 5 bases from J, leaving 18 bases between. CDR3 residues: CASSLGYDSETEAFF. In DNA form, the CDR3 reads TGTGCCAGCAGCCTTGGGTATGATTCGGAAACTGAAGCTTTCTTT.

A single count supports this clone. The rearrangement links TRBV5-6 to TRBJ2-1; 8 bases map to TRBD1. CDR3 length: 13 amino acids. V gave up 5 bases and J gave up 7 bases; unmatched junction bases: 5. Germline assignment: CDR1 SGHDT and CDR2 YYEEEE. The CDR3 DNA reads TGTGCCAGCAGTGGGACAGGATCGAATGAGCAGTTCTTC. This sequence encodes CASSGTGSNEQFF. The entire variable domain, with the rest obtained from reference TRBV5-6 and TRBJ2-1, is as follows: DAGVTQSPTHLIKTRGQQVTLRCSPKSGHDTVSWYQQALGQGPQFIFQYYEEEERQRGNFPDRFSGHQFPNYSSELNVNALLLGDSALYLCASSGTGSNEQFFGPGTRLTVL.

The J gene is TRBJ2-1, the V gene TRBV5-4, with 9 nucleotides matching TRBD2. Losses at the gene ends were 2 bases for V and 6 bases for J; bases not matched to a gene: 9. In germline, CDR1 is SGHNT, CDR2 YYREEE (reference sequence). The length of the CDR3 is 16 residues. CDR3 nucleotide sequence: TGTGCCAGCAGCTTTGTTATAAGCGGGGGGAGCAATGAGCAGTTCTTC. It encodes CASSFVISGGSNEQFF. The full variable domain, rest sourced from reference TRBV5-4 and TRBJ2-1, is ETGVTQSPTHLIKTRGQQVTLRCSSQSGHNTVSWYQQALGQGPQFIFQYYREEENGRGNFPPRFSGLQFPNYSSELNVNALELDDSALYLCASSFVISGGSNEQFFGPGTRLTVL.

The gene calls are TRBV4-2 and TRBJ2-7, with 11 positions matching TRBD2. J gave up 0 bases and V 0 bases, and 4 bases lay outside the gene matches. The CDR3 is 17 residues long. CDR1 LGHNA and CDR2 YNFKEQ come from the germline V gene. CDR3 nucleotide sequence: TGTGCCAGCAGCCAAGAGTCACTAGCGGGAGACTCCTACGAGCAGTACTTC. This translates into CASSQESLAGDSYEQYF.

In its sample, this clone was seen a few times. The chain carries TRBV5-1 and TRBJ1-1; D is unresolved. The CDR3 is 14 amino acids. V was cut by 5 bases and J by 1 base, with 12 bases left in between. CDR1 SGHRS and CDR2 YFSETQ come from the germline V gene. The CDR3 DNA reads as TGCGCCAGCAGGGTGTACGGAGAGAACACTGAAGCTTTCTTT. Translation: CASRVYGENTEAFF.

The CDR3: CASSWDSLLTEAFF. CDR3 coding DNA: TGCGCCAGCAGCTGGGACAGTCTCCTAACTGAAGCTTTCTTT. The rearrangement joins TRBV5-1 to TRBJ1-1; 7 nucleotides match TRBD1. In germline, CDR1 is SGHRS, CDR2 YFSETQ. This CDR3 has 14 residues. V was pared by 3 bases and J by 5 bases, with 7 bases of the junction left unmatched. Complete variable domain (other parts from reference TRBV5-1 and TRBJ1-1): KAGVTQTPRYLIKTRGQQVTLSCSPISGHRSVSWYQQTPGQGLQFLFEYFSETQRNKGNFPGRFSGRQFSNSRSEMNVSTLELGDSALYLCASSWDSLLTEAFFGQGTRLTVV.

The CDR3 loop reads CASRRLAPRGGTGELFF. CDR3 bases: TGTGCCAGCAGGAGACTAGCGCCACGTGGAGGAACCGGGGAGCTGTTTTTT. The chain carries TRBV27 and TRBJ2-2, with 8 bases that match TRBD2. There are 17 residues in the CDR3. Germline V CDR1 and CDR2: MNHEY, SMNVEV (reference sequence). The junction had 14 bases not matched to a gene; V was cut back by 6 bases and J by 5 bases.

This sequence joins TRBV7-6 and TRBJ2-6; 7 bases agree with TRBD1. The V and J ends lost 5 bases and 0 bases, in that order; junction bases with no gene match: 13. CDR3 size: 19 residues. Germline-derived CDR1 and CDR2 are SGHVS and FNYEAQ. CDR3 amino acids: CASSPVRVGGRSGANVLTF. CDR3 sequence (DNA): TGTGCCAGCAGCCCTGTGAGGGTAGGGGGCCGCTCTGGGGCCAACGTCCTGACTTTC.

This clone was seen a single time. V and J are TRBV5-6 and TRBJ1-5; D is unresolved. CDR3 length equals 15 residues. V gave up 1 base and J gave up 2 bases, with 10 bases separating them. Germline V gene data show CDR1 as SGHDT and CDR2 as YYEEEE. The CDR3 protein is CASSLRTIGNQPQHF. The CDR3 DNA is TGTGCCAGCAGCTTGCGGACGATAGGCAATCAGCCCCAGCATTTT.

V usage is TRBV28 and J usage is TRBJ1-2; TRBD1 aligns across 9 bases. Germline trimming cut 4 bases from V and 4 bases from J; bases unmatched to any gene: 19. This CDR3 is built from 19 residues. Looked up from germline, CDR1 is MDHEN and CDR2 is SYDVKM. The CDR3 region is CASSSTTGTGTPGGYGYTF. The CDR3 nucleotides read TGTGCCAGCAGTTCAACCACCGGGACAGGGACTCCCGGCGGCTATGGCTACACCTTC.

This clone showed up just once. The gene calls are TRBV5-1 and TRBJ1-1; weak D call: TRBD1 (5 bases). The V gene lost 5 bases and the J gene lost 5 bases, with 22 bases spanning the gap. Germline CDR1 and CDR2: SGHRS and YFSETQ. CDR3 length equals 16 residues. This CDR3 reads CASRQFGPAGRTEAFF. The CDR3 DNA reads TGCGCCAGCAGGCAGTTTGGACCCGCAGGGAGGACTGAAGCTTTCTTT.

CDR3 sequence reads: CASSIARDSYEQYF. The CDR3 DNA reads TGTGCCAGTAGTATAGCGAGGGACTCCTACGAGCAGTACTTC. The chain is built from TRBV19 and TRBJ2-7; TRBD2 is a possible D gene (5 bases). Trimming removed 1 base from V and 0 bases from J, with 7 bases in between. The germline CDR1 and CDR2 sequences are LNHDA and SQIVND (reference sequence). The CDR3 spans 14 residues.

The chain is built from TRBV29-1 and TRBJ1-2; TRBD1 matches 10 bases. The CDR3 is 14 amino acids. J gave up 4 bases and V 5 bases, and 7 bases lay outside the gene matches. Germline values: CDR1 SQVTM, CDR2 ANQGSEA. CDR3 nucleotide sequence: TGCAGCGTTTTACGGGACAGGGGCCCCTATGGCTACACCTTC. Its protein is CSVLRDRGPYGYTF.

The chain is built from TRBV6-5 and TRBJ1-4; weak D call: TRBD1 (6 bases). The CDR3 extends over 15 amino acids. The germline V gene has CDR1 MNHEY and CDR2 SVGAGI. The V and J ends lost 2 bases and 5 bases respectively, with 12 bases between them. Here the CDR3 DNA reads TGTGCCAGCAGTTACATCGACAGGATCAATGAAAAACTGTTTTTT. Protein product: CASSYIDRINEKLFF.

The V call is TRBV2, the J call TRBJ2-1; 11 bases fit TRBD1. Germline CDR1 and CDR2: SNHLY and FYNNEI. The CDR3 spans 14 residues. The junction had 4 bases not matched to a gene; V was cut back by 7 bases and J by 5 bases. In DNA, the CDR3 is TGTGCCAGCAAGGGACAGGGGGGGAACAATGAGCAGTTCTTC. Translating it yields CASKGQGGNNEQFF.

This clone was seen more than once but under ten times. This chain joins TRBV11-3 and TRBJ2-1, with D unresolved. The ends were cut back, 1 base at V and 10 bases at J, with 8 bases in the middle. The CDR3 sequence is 12 residues long. Germline loops: CDR1 SGHNT, CDR2 YENEEA. CDR3 coding DNA: TGTGCCAGCAGCTTAGCCGTGGGGGAGCAGTTCTTC. It codes for CASSLAVGEQFF.

This clone was picked up one time. The gene calls are TRBV18 and TRBJ2-1; perhaps D is TRBD1 or TRBD2 (6 bases each). V was clipped by 1 base and J by 8 bases, with 12 bases between them. Germline-derived CDR1 and CDR2 are KGHSH and LQKENI. The CDR3 sequence is 14 residues long. The CDR3 protein is CASSPRSGADEQFF. The CDR3 DNA sequence: TGTGCCAGCTCACCACGGTCGGGGGCGGATGAGCAGTTCTTC.

This chain joins TRBV11-3 and TRBJ2-3; D is tentatively TRBD1 or TRBD2 (6 bases each). The CDR3 contains 15 residues. Germline V gene sequence: CDR1 SGHNT, CDR2 YENEEA. V was clipped by 3 bases and J by 0 bases, with 10 bases between them. The CDR3 sequence: CASSFRGASTDTQYF. The CDR3, as DNA: TGTGCCAGCAGCTTTAGGGGGGCTAGCACAGATACGCAGTATTTT.

V gene TRBV19 combines with J gene TRBJ1-2, with D perhaps matching TRBD1 (5 bases). Germline CDR1 LNHDA, CDR2 SQIVND (reference sequence). V lost 5 bases and J 4 bases, leaving 11 bases between the germline ends. The CDR3 is 13 amino acids. As DNA, the CDR3 is TGTGCCAGTAGTGAAGGAGGGGTCTATGGCTACACCTTC. Protein: CASSEGGVYGYTF.

This sequence joins TRBV20-1 and TRBJ2-5; no definite D call. Germline CDR1 reads DFQATT; CDR2 reads SNEGSKA (reference sequence). V lost 3 bases and J lost 3, with 5 bases in between. The CDR3 consists of 11 residues. The CDR3 DNA sequence: TGCAGTGCTAGTCGCGAAGAGACCCAGTACTTC. The encoded protein is CSASREETQYF.

CDR3 sequence (DNA): TGTGCCAGCAGCTTACCGGAACCTCACGAGCAGTACTTC. Protein sequence: CASSLPEPHEQYF. The chain employs TRBV7-8 and TRBJ2-7, with D hard to call. CDR3 length: 13 amino acids. Germline V gene data show CDR1 as SGHVS and CDR2 as FQNEAQ. V was pared by 2 bases and J by 5 bases, with 10 bases between.